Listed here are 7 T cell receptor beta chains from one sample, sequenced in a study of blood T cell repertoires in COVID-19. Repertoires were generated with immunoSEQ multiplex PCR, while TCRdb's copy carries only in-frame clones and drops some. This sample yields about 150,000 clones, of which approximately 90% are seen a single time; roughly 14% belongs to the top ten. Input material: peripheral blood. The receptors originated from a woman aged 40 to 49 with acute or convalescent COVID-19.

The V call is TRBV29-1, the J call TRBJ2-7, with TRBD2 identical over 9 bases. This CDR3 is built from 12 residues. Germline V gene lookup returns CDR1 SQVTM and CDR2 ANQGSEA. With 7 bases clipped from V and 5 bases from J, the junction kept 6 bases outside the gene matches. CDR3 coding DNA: TGCAGCGGTGTAGCGGGAGTGGACGAGCAGTACTTC. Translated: CSGVAGVDEQYF.

CDR3 protein: CAWSRGRGLDEQFF. Written as DNA, the CDR3 is TGTGCCTGGAGTAGGGGGCGGGGACTCGATGAGCAGTTCTTC. The rearrangement joins TRBV30 to TRBJ2-1; the D gene is possibly TRBD1 (7 bases). CDR1 is GTSNPN, CDR2 SVGIG, per germline (reference sequence). This CDR3 is 14 amino acids long. Trimming cost V 2 bases and J 8 bases, with 16 bases left between them. Full variable domain (rest looked up from reference TRBV30 and TRBJ2-1): SQTIHQWPATLVQPVGSPLSLECTVEGTSNPNLYWYRQAAGRGLQLLFYSVGIGQISSEVPQNLSASRPQDRQFILSSKKLLLSDSGFYLCAWSRGRGLDEQFFGPGTRLTVL.

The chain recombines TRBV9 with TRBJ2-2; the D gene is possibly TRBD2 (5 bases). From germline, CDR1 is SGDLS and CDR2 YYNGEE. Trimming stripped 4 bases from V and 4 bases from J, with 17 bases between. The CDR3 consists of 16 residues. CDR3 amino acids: CASSLSSGSGTGELFF. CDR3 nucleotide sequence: TGTGCCAGCAGCCTGAGTTCGGGGAGCGGCACCGGGGAGCTGTTTTTT.

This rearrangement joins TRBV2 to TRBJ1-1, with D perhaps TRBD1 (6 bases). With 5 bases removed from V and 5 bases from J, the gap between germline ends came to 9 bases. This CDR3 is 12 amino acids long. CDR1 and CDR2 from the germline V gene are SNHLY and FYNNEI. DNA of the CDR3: TGTGCCAGCAGTACAGGGATTACTGAAGCTTTCTTT. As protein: CASSTGITEAFF.

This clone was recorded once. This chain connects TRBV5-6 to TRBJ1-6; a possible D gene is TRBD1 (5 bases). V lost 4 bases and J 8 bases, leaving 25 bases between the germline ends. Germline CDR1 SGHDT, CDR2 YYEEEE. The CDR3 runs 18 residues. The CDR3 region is CASSRRGAGFVSDSPLHF. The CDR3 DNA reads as TGTGCCAGCAGCAGGCGGGGAGCAGGGTTCGTCTCGGATTCACCCCTCCACTTT.

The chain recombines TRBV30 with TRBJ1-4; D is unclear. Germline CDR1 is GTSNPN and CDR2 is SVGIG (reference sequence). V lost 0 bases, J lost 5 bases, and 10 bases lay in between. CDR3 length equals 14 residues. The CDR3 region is CAWSVKGRNEKLFF. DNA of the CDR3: TGTGCCTGGAGTGTAAAAGGGAGGAATGAAAAACTGTTTTTT. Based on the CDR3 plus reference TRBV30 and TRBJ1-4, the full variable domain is SQTIHQWPATLVQPVGSPLSLECTVEGTSNPNLYWYRQAAGRGLQLLFYSVGIGQISSEVPQNLSASRPQDRQFILSSKKLLLSDSGFYLCAWSVKGRNEKLFFGSGTQLSVL.

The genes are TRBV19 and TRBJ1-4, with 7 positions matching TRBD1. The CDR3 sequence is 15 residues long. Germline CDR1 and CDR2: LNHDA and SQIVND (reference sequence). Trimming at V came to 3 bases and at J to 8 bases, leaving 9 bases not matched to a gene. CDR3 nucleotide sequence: TGTGCCAGTAGTATCCCTACAGGGGCGGGAGAAAAACTGTTTTTT. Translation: CASSIPTGAGEKLFF.